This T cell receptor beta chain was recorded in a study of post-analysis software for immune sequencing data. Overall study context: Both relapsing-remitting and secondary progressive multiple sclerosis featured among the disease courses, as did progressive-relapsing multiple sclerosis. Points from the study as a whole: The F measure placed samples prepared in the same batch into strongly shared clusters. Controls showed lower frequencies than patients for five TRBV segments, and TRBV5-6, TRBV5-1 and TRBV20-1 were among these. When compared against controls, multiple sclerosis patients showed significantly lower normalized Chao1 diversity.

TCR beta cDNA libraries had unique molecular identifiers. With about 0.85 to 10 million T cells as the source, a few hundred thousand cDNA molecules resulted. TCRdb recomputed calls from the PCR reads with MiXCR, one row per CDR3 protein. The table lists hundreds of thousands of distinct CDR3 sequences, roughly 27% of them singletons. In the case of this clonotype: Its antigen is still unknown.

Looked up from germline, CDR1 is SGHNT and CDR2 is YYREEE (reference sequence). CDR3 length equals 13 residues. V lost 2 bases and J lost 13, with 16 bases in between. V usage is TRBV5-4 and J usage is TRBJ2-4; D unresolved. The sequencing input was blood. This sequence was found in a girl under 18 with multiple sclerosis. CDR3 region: CASSFFSGGEQYF. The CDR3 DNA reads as TGTGCCAGCAGCTTCTTTTCGGGTGGTGAGCAGTACTTC. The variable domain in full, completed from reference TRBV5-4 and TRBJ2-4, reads ETGVTQSPTHLIKTRGQQVTLRCSSQSGHNTVSWYQQALGQGPQFIFQYYREEENGRGNFPPRFSGLQFPNYSSELNVNALELDDSALYLCASSFFSGGEQYFGAGTRLSVL.